The 19 T cell receptor beta chains below were found in one sample sequenced in a study of blood T cell repertoires in COVID-19. Clones were read by immunoSEQ multiplex PCR, and TCRdb kept only the in-frame ones, dropping some. The table includes roughly 120,000 clones, 80% to 90% detected once. The material sequenced was peripheral blood. The receptors here all came from an older man who had recovered from COVID-19.

This chain uses TRBV11-2 with TRBJ1-4, with D maybe TRBD1 (6 bases). Trimming pared 1 base from V and 17 bases from J, leaving 14 bases between. CDR3 length: 12 amino acids. Germline loops: CDR1 SGHAT, CDR2 FQNNGV. As DNA, the CDR3 is TGTGCCAGCAGCTTAGGCCCGGGACAAATTTTTTTT. This sequence encodes CASSLGPGQIFF.

The chain joins TRBV15 to TRBJ2-7, with 7 bases lining up with TRBD1. Germline trimming cut 5 bases from V and 5 bases from J; bases unmatched to any gene: 9. This CDR3 spans 14 amino acids. Germline values: CDR1 LNHNV, CDR2 YYDKDF (reference sequence). The CDR3 region has the DNA TGTGCCACCAGCGGTAGACTGACAGGGAACGAGCAGTACTTC. Its protein product is CATSGRLTGNEQYF.

The V call is TRBV28, the J call TRBJ1-2, with 12 bases aligning to TRBD1. The CDR3 is made up of 15 amino acids. V was pared by 3 bases and J by 8 bases, with 7 bases of the junction left unmatched. Germline assignment: CDR1 MDHEN and CDR2 SYDVKM. CDR3 residues: CASSFAGQGALGYTF. CDR3 in DNA: TGTGCCAGCAGTTTCGCGGGACAGGGGGCATTGGGCTACACCTTC.

J is TRBJ2-7 and V is TRBV12-3 or TRBV12-4; the D gene is possibly TRBD1 (5 bases). V was clipped by 2 bases and J by 4 bases, with 9 bases between them. CDR3 length: 13 amino acids. Written as DNA, the CDR3 is TGTGCCAGCAGTTTATTTCAGGGTTACGAGCAGTACTTC. Its protein is CASSLFQGYEQYF.

This chain links TRBV27 with TRBJ2-1; possible D gene TRBD2, 7 bases. In germline, CDR1 is MNHEY, CDR2 SMNVEV (reference sequence). V was pared by 6 bases and J by 0 bases, with 9 bases between. CDR3 size: 14 residues. CDR3 sequence reads: CASRRGGSYNEQFF. CDR3 sequence (DNA): TGTGCCAGCAGGAGGGGGGGCTCCTACAATGAGCAGTTCTTC.

CDR3 bases: TGTGCCAGCAGCCAAGTTTTTGCGGGTCGCTCCTACAATGAGCAGTTCTTC. It encodes CASSQVFAGRSYNEQFF. The V gene is TRBV3-1 (or the pseudogene TRBV3-2), the J gene TRBJ2-1; D might be TRBD2 (5 bases). In germline, CDR1 is LGHDT, CDR2 YNNKEL (reference sequence). Trimming took off 1 base at V and 0 bases at J, with 13 bases between the two ends. The CDR3 has 17 amino acids.

This chain connects TRBV6-1 to TRBJ1-5, with no clear D. Germline CDR1 reads MNHNS; CDR2 reads SASEGT. Trimming stripped 1 base from V and 0 bases from J, with 7 bases between. The CDR3 extends over 15 amino acids. CDR3 nucleotides: TGTGCCAGCAGTGAAGTCGGAGATAGCAATCAGCCCCAGCATTTT. Translated, it gives CASSEVGDSNQPQHF.

This chain joins TRBV23-1 and TRBJ2-2, with 7 bases that match TRBD2. TRBV23-1 is an ORF, with its function uncertain. The J segment lost 4 bases and the V segment lost 10 bases, leaving 15 bases of the junction unmatched. The CDR3 contains 16 residues. CDR3 region: CATKQVPGGLTGELFF. CDR3 nucleotides: TGCGCCACCAAACAGGTCCCGGGAGGCCTCACCGGGGAGCTGTTTTTT.

The gene calls are TRBV5-1 and TRBJ1-1; D unresolved. Germline V gene lookup returns CDR1 SGHRS and CDR2 YFSETQ. This CDR3 spans 15 amino acids. Trimming shortened V by 7 bases and J by 4 bases, and 20 bases separated the two germline ends. The CDR3 spells CASLLVPESGTEAFF. The CDR3 DNA is TGCGCCAGCCTCCTCGTACCCGAAAGCGGCACTGAAGCTTTCTTT.

The chain employs TRBV10-3 and TRBJ2-5, with TRBD2 matching 10 bases. Germline CDR1 reads ENHRY; CDR2 reads SYGVKD. Losses at the gene ends were 10 bases for V and 2 bases for J; bases not matched to a gene: 10. This CDR3 is built from 15 residues. Here the CDR3 reads CASSSGRPGQETQYF. The DNA for the CDR3 is TGTGCCAGCTCTAGCGGGAGACCCGGGCAAGAGACCCAGTACTTC.

This clone appeared once. This specimen includes other DNA sequences encoding the same CDR3. The V gene is TRBV15, the J gene TRBJ2-7, with D perhaps matching TRBD2 (6 bases). Germline V gene sequence: CDR1 LNHNV, CDR2 YYDKDF (reference sequence). The CDR3 totals 14 residues. V dropped 1 base and J dropped 1 base, with 8 bases sitting between them. The CDR3: CATSRGGGSYEQYF. Written as DNA, the CDR3 is TGTGCCACCAGCAGAGGGGGAGGTTCCTACGAGCAGTACTTC.

V gene TRBV2 combines with J gene TRBJ2-2; TRBD2 matches at 8 bases. Trimming took 8 bases from V and 1 from J; bases not matched to a gene: 3. The CDR3 runs 14 residues. The V gene's germline CDR1 is SNHLY and CDR2 FYNNEI. In nucleotides, the CDR3 is TGTGCCAGCCGTCTAGCGGGGAACACCGGGGAGCTGTTTTTT. Amino acids: CASRLAGNTGELFF.

V gene TRBV6-5 combines with J gene TRBJ1-5; D gene unclear. The CDR3 totals 13 residues. Trimming left V 8 bases short and J 9 bases short, with 17 bases between. The germline gives CDR1 MNHEY, CDR2 SVGAGI. CDR3 protein: CASSAERGWPQHF. The CDR3 bases are TGTGCCAGCTCAGCCGAGCGGGGTTGGCCCCAGCATTTT.

The CDR3 nucleotides read TGTGCCATCAGTGAGTCGACAGGGCGGGACTCCTATAATTCACCCCTCCACTTT. Residues: CAISESTGRDSYNSPLHF. J is TRBJ1-6 and V is TRBV10-3, with 7 bases aligning to TRBD1. Looked up from germline, CDR1 is ENHRY and CDR2 is SYGVKD. The CDR3 runs 18 residues. Trimming took 0 bases from V and 0 from J; bases not matched to a gene: 5.

The CDR3 reads CASSLGHNNEQFF. The CDR3 DNA reads as TGTGCCAGCAGCCTTGGACATAACAATGAGCAGTTCTTC. This chain uses TRBV7-3 with TRBJ2-1; the D gene is possibly TRBD1 (5 bases). CDR3 size: 13 residues. CDR1 and CDR2 (germline): SGHTA, FQGTGA. The ends were cut back, 5 bases at V and 5 bases at J, with 10 bases in the middle.

The chain uses TRBV30 and TRBJ1-1; no reliable D call. The ends were cut back, 0 bases at V and 10 bases at J, with 6 bases in the middle. The V gene's germline CDR1 is GTSNPN and CDR2 SVGIG (reference sequence). The CDR3 is 10 residues long. This CDR3 is CAWSVQTAFF. As DNA, the CDR3 is TGTGCCTGGAGTGTACAGACAGCTTTCTTT.

This clone was observed once. This chain links TRBV5-1 with TRBJ2-3, with 10 nucleotides matching TRBD2. Trimming took 4 bases from V and 3 from J; bases not matched to a gene: 5. Germline loops: CDR1 SGHRS, CDR2 YFSETQ. The CDR3 consists of 15 residues. The chain's CDR3 is CASSLSTSGTDTQYF. Written as DNA, the CDR3 is TGCGCCAGCAGCCTATCGACTAGCGGGACAGATACGCAGTATTTT. Based on the CDR3 plus reference TRBV5-1 and TRBJ2-3, the full variable domain is KAGVTQTPRYLIKTRGQQVTLSCSPISGHRSVSWYQQTPGQGLQFLFEYFSETQRNKGNFPGRFSGRQFSNSRSEMNVSTLELGDSALYLCASSLSTSGTDTQYFGPGTRLTVL.

In its sample, this clone was seen a few times. J is TRBJ2-3 and V is TRBV4-1; 8 bases fit TRBD2. J lost 0 bases, V lost 4 bases, and 6 bases had no gene match. Germline V CDR1 and CDR2: MGHRA, YSYEKL. This CDR3 region has 16 residues. The CDR3 reads CASSLREGFSTDTQYF. The CDR3 DNA follows: TGCGCCAGCAGCCTCCGGGAGGGGTTTAGCACAGATACGCAGTATTTT.

The CDR3 loop is CASSAGGHEQYF. CDR3 bases: TGTGCCAGCAGTGCAGGAGGACACGAGCAGTACTTC. The chain recombines TRBV2 with TRBJ2-7; possible D gene TRBD2, 5 bases. V was pared by 4 bases and J by 5 bases, with 9 bases between. CDR1 SNHLY and CDR2 FYNNEI come from the germline V gene. This CDR3 contains 12 residues.